This T cell receptor (beta chain) is from a study of blood T cell repertoires in COVID-19. Background on the study: From T cells, B-cell-depleted T cells, or PBMCs came the material, which was cDNA or gDNA.

The germline V and J ends were trimmed by 6 bases and 6 bases, with 8 bases remaining between them. CDR1 and CDR2 (germline): MNHEY, SVGAGI. This CDR3 is built from 11 residues. The authors' processing: Researchers report that nucleated cell counts were estimated from reference gene primer amplification. Sequencing was performed with immunoSEQ multiplex PCR; in TCRdb, only in-frame clones are kept and a portion is missing. V, J and clone size derive from that table, while D and trimming were established from the DNA sequence. The data show 250,000 to 350,000 clones, roughly nine tenths seen once. Seattle enrolled patients during active infection and tracked them longitudinally.

The sequence derives from a woman in her 30s with COVID-19, enrolled during active disease. The chain links TRBV6-5 to TRBJ1-1; D is undetermined. The sequencing sample was made of peripheral blood. The CDR3 reads CASRGPAEAFF. In DNA form, the CDR3 reads TGTGCCAGCAGGGGCCCCGCTGAAGCTTTCTTT.